This T cell receptor (beta chain) was documented in a study of blood T cell repertoires in COVID-19. About the study: T cells, B-cell-depleted T cells, or PBMCs provided the cDNA or gDNA that served as material.

The CDR3 runs to 18 residues. Germline V lookup: CDR1 MNHEY, CDR2 SVGEGT. Trimming cost V 4 bases and J 4 bases; bases outside gene matches: 16. This clone appeared once. The data were produced by immunoSEQ multiplex PCR, yet TCRdb's version contains in-frame clones alone and is incomplete. The sample shows 100,000 or so clones, roughly 85% of them seen only once. V usage is TRBV6-2 or TRBV6-3 and J usage is TRBJ1-2; TRBD1 matches at 9 bases. The sequenced material came from peripheral blood. The source is a man in his sixties or seventies with active or convalescent COVID-19. DNA for the CDR3: TGTGCCAGCAGTTCTTACACGAGGACAGGGGTATTCTTCTATGGCTACACCTTC. Its protein product is CASSSYTRTGVFFYGYTF.